The sequence of this TCR beta chain was determined in a study of shared clonotypes between healthy human individuals. Whole-study results and caveats: The authors expected sequencing depth to affect clonotype sharing among donors. Rarefaction revealed incomplete sorted-subset sequencing despite large depth.

With regard to this clone: The antigen is unknown.

TCRdb's table, derived via immunoSEQ multiplex PCR, lists solely in-frame clones and lacks some. The data show more than 1,200,000 clones, 98% to 99% seen once. Per germline, CDR1 SEHNR and CDR2 FQNEAQ (reference sequence). Trimming stripped 3 bases from V and 3 bases from J, with 8 bases between. The CDR3 is 13 residues long. The origin of this receptor is a man aged 25-45 years in good health. Sequenced input: naive CD4+ T cells sorted from blood. Subset reported: CD45RA+ positively selected. This sequence joins TRBV7-9 and TRBJ1-2, with TRBD1 as a possible D gene (5 bases). In DNA form, the CDR3 reads TGTGCCAGCAGCTTGAAGACAGACTATGGCTACACCTTC. Residues: CASSLKTDYGYTF.